The entry below gives a single T cell receptor beta chain sequence along with its context. The antigen is not known. Its ends do not fully match the called genes, so a read error is possible. The data derive from a study of blood T cells in healthy people across ages. General study results and limits: Significant beta diversity loss was already apparent by age approximately 38, declining roughly linearly.

A J-beta primer mix and a sample-barcoded 5' primer were used in a second PCR of roughly 6 to 11 cycles. One entry per CDR3 protein, called by TCRdb with MiXCR from the 5' RACE reads. Here the sample spans about 830,000 distinct CDR3 sequences, approximately 59% being singletons. The CDR3 has 14 amino acids. The receptor was isolated from a man aged 30 to 45 in good health. Sequences were obtained from blood. This chain links TRBV12-3 or TRBV12-4 with TRBJ1-6; 7 bases map to TRBD1. CDR3 loop: CASSRGQKNSPLHF. Written as DNA, the CDR3 is TGTGCCAGCAGCCGGGGACAGAAAAATTCGCCCCTCCACTTT.